The 20 T cell receptor beta chains below were found in one sample sequenced in a study of blood T cell repertoires in COVID-19. Only in-frame clones appear in the TCRdb table, and some are missing; sequencing was by immunoSEQ multiplex PCR. The table lists 160,000 or so clones, 79% of them singletons. The sequencing sample was made of peripheral blood. The receptor source for this set is a woman between 55 and 75 years old with COVID-19, enrolled during active disease.

The chain has TRBV6-2 or TRBV6-3 and TRBJ2-7; D not certain. CDR3 length equals 13 residues. Trimming removed 5 bases at V and 3 bases at J, with 11 bases between. Per the germline V gene, CDR1 is MNHEY and CDR2 is SVGEGT. CDR3 loop: CASSPYGYYEQYV. The CDR3, as DNA: TGTGCCAGCAGTCCCTACGGGTACTACGAGCAGTACGTC.

V and J are TRBV21-1 and TRBJ2-7; the listed D gene, TRBD2, was not tested against the DNA. TRBV21-1 is deemed a pseudogene. This CDR3 spans 17 amino acids. CDR3 in amino acids: CASRRPSGRFNVREQYF. Written as DNA, the CDR3 is TGTGCCAGCAGAAGGCCTAGCGGGAGATTTAACGTGCGCGAGCAGTACTTC.

V is TRBV5-1 and J is TRBJ2-2; TRBD1 matches 9 bases. V trimming: 1 base; J trimming: 4 bases; junction bases outside the gene matches: 11. CDR1 is SGHRS and CDR2 is YFSETQ in the germline V gene. CDR3 length equals 18 residues. The CDR3 here is CASSLMASGTGSTGELFF. The DNA for the CDR3 is TGCGCCAGCAGCTTGATGGCCTCAGGGACAGGGTCCACCGGGGAGCTGTTTTTT.

The CDR3: CASSLGVTADTQYF. CDR3 sequence (DNA): TGTGCCAGCAGCTTAGGTGTAACTGCAGATACGCAGTATTTT. The gene calls are TRBV11-2 and TRBJ2-3; D gene uncertain. CDR3 length: 14 amino acids. V was clipped by 1 base and J by 4 bases, with 9 bases between them. Germline CDR1 SGHAT, CDR2 FQNNGV.

The chain carries TRBV29-1 and TRBJ2-7; TRBD2 is a possible D gene (5 bases). The CDR3 totals 14 residues. Deletions cut 1 base from V and 3 bases from J, with 13 bases between. CDR1 and CDR2 from the germline V gene are SQVTM and ANQGSEA. This chain's CDR3 is CSVEATIPHYEQYF. In nucleotides, the CDR3 is TGCAGCGTTGAAGCGACTATCCCCCACTACGAGCAGTACTTC.

The genes are TRBV29-1 and TRBJ2-3; D call uncertain. The CDR3 runs to 13 residues. From germline, CDR1 is SQVTM and CDR2 ANQGSEA. V was pared by 6 bases and J by 4 bases, with 14 bases between. This CDR3 is CSVQTARADTQYF. CDR3 sequence (DNA): TGCAGCGTCCAGACTGCCCGCGCAGATACGCAGTATTTT.

The chain combines TRBV5-6 with TRBJ1-1; 8 nucleotides line up with TRBD1. With 2 bases clipped from V and 5 bases from J, the junction kept 8 bases outside the gene matches. CDR1 and CDR2 (germline): SGHDT, YYEEEE. The CDR3 contains 15 residues. CDR3 sequence (DNA): TGTGCCAGCAGCTTCCTCGGACAGGGAGGAACTGAAGCTTTCTTT. This gives the protein CASSFLGQGGTEAFF.

The chain couples TRBV28 to TRBJ1-3, with 10 positions matching TRBD1. The CDR3 totals 16 residues. Per germline, CDR1 MDHEN and CDR2 SYDVKM. V dropped 3 bases and J dropped 5; count of bases not matched to a gene: 7. The chain's CDR3 is CASSFGRQGARNTIYF. The CDR3 DNA follows: TGTGCCAGCAGTTTCGGAAGACAGGGGGCCAGAAACACCATATATTTT.

This clone came up once. This sequence joins TRBV19 and TRBJ2-5, with D uncertain. The germline V gene encodes CDR1 LNHDA and CDR2 SQIVND (reference sequence). This CDR3 is built from 11 residues. Trimming took 4 bases from V and 5 from J, leaving 5 bases between them. Here the CDR3 reads CASSTGETQYF. The CDR3 region has the DNA TGTGCCAGTAGTACCGGTGAGACCCAGTACTTC.

The gene calls are TRBV28 and TRBJ1-2, with D unclear. CDR3 size: 12 residues. The V gene lost 8 bases and the J gene lost 7 bases, with 14 bases spanning the gap. Germline-derived CDR1 and CDR2 are MDHEN and SYDVKM. The CDR3 loop is CASWGGSGGYTF. CDR3 in DNA: TGTGCCAGCTGGGGAGGTTCCGGTGGCTACACCTTC.

The V call is TRBV28, the J call TRBJ2-3; weak D call: TRBD1 (5 bases). V gave up 1 base and J gave up 0 bases, with 11 bases separating them. Germline-derived CDR1 and CDR2 are MDHEN and SYDVKM. This CDR3 is built from 16 residues. The CDR3 reads CASSLFQGFSTDTQYF. The CDR3, as DNA: TGTGCCAGCAGTTTATTTCAGGGTTTTAGCACAGATACGCAGTATTTT.

The chain is built from TRBV3-1 (or the pseudogene TRBV3-2) and TRBJ2-1; D not resolved. The V gene's germline CDR1 is LGHDT and CDR2 YNNKEL (reference sequence). V gave up 2 bases and J gave up 9 bases, with 8 bases separating them. CDR3 length: 12 residues. CDR3 in amino acids: CASSQLVAEQFF. CDR3 sequence (DNA): TGTGCCAGCAGCCAACTAGTCGCTGAGCAGTTCTTC.

For the CDR3, the DNA is TGTGCCAGCAGTTACGGGCAGCATGCCCATGGCTACACCTTC. Translated: CASSYGQHAHGYTF. The V gene is TRBV6-5, the J gene TRBJ1-2; D remains unclear. V was trimmed by 2 bases and J by 6 bases, leaving 13 bases between them. This CDR3 is built from 14 residues. Germline V gene lookup returns CDR1 MNHEY and CDR2 SVGAGI.

This chain connects TRBV5-4 to TRBJ2-1, with TRBD2 identical over 11 bases. V trimming: 0 bases; J trimming: 7 bases; junction bases outside the gene matches: 3. Germline-derived CDR1 and CDR2 are SGHNT and YYREEE (reference sequence). The CDR3 runs 15 residues. Written as DNA, the CDR3 is TGTGCCAGCAGCTTGGTTAGCGGGAGGGGTAATGAGCAGTTCTTC. Translated, it gives CASSLVSGRGNEQFF.

This clone was picked up one time. The chain links TRBV9 to TRBJ1-2, with D maybe TRBD1 (5 bases). V was trimmed by 0 bases and J by 6 bases, leaving 12 bases between them. CDR1 is SGDLS, CDR2 YYNGEE, per germline. This CDR3 is 14 amino acids long. The DNA for the CDR3 is TGTGCCAGCAGCGTAGCCGGGGGACTGGATGGCTACACCTTC. Amino acids: CASSVAGGLDGYTF.

This clone was seen only once. The chain couples TRBV5-4 to TRBJ1-1, with D perhaps matching TRBD1 (6 bases). The germline V gene encodes CDR1 SGHNT and CDR2 YYREEE (reference sequence). V was shortened by 4 bases and J by 3 bases, with 19 bases between the two germline ends. The CDR3 runs 16 residues. CDR3 DNA: TGTGCCAGCAGCCACGTCCGGGGGGCGGTTGACACTGAAGCTTTCTTT. As protein: CASSHVRGAVDTEAFF.

The genes are TRBV18 and TRBJ1-5, with 7 bases lining up with TRBD1. The CDR3 extends over 14 amino acids. Germline V gives CDR1 KGHSH, CDR2 LQKENI. V lost 3 bases to trimming and J lost 6 bases; unmatched junction nucleotides: 5. The CDR3 reads CASSPNRGGQPQHF. The CDR3 nucleotides are TGTGCCAGCTCACCGAACAGGGGCGGTCAGCCCCAGCATTTT. The full variable domain, its missing parts supplied by reference TRBV18 and TRBJ1-5, is NAGVMQNPRHLVRRRGQEARLRCSPMKGHSHVYWYRQLPEEGLKFMVYLQKENIIDESGMPKERFSAEFPKEGPSILRIQQVVRGDSAAYFCASSPNRGGQPQHFGDGTRLSIL.

This clone was recorded once. The J gene is TRBJ1-2, the V gene TRBV19; 11 bases agree with TRBD1. V lost 5 bases and J lost 5; bases outside the gene matches: 7. The germline V gene encodes CDR1 LNHDA and CDR2 SQIVND (reference sequence). The CDR3 totals 15 residues. The CDR3 DNA is TGTGCCAGTAGTCCGCGGACAGGGGGCGGGTATGGCTACACCTTC. Its translation: CASSPRTGGGYGYTF.

This clone occurred once. This chain links TRBV5-4 with TRBJ2-7, with 9 bases that match TRBD2. J lost 4 bases, V lost 9 bases, and 14 bases had no gene match. CDR3 length: 15 amino acids. The germline gives CDR1 SGHNT, CDR2 YYREEE (reference sequence). CDR3 amino acids: CATTNPGTSRYEQYF. The DNA for the CDR3 is TGTGCCACGACAAACCCCGGGACTAGCAGGTACGAGCAGTACTTC.

The chain combines TRBV18 with TRBJ2-2, with D hard to call. The V gene lost 6 bases and the J gene lost 3 bases, with 2 bases spanning the gap. Germline values: CDR1 KGHSH, CDR2 LQKENI. CDR3 length: 11 residues. This CDR3 is CASSDTGELFF. CDR3 nucleotides: TGTGCCAGCTCCGACACCGGGGAGCTGTTTTTT.